Each of the 8 T cell receptor beta chains below was sequenced from the same sample in a study of shared clonotypes between healthy human individuals. Profiling relied on immunoSEQ multiplex PCR, and the TCRdb table lists in-frame clones only, not all of them. The sample carries under 2.5 million clones, roughly 90% recorded once. The sample comprised naive CD4+ T cells from PBMCs. The subset here: CD45RA+ positively selected. These receptors were taken from a man between 18 and 35 years old in good health. Some clones in this sample may be carry-over from other donors' samples.

The gene calls are TRBV6-1 and TRBJ2-5; D not resolved. The CDR3 covers 12 residues. Trimming removed 6 bases at V and 2 bases at J, with 7 bases between. Germline values: CDR1 MNHNS, CDR2 SASEGT. The CDR3 reads CASSRRQETQYF. The CDR3 coding sequence is TGTGCCAGCAGCAGGAGACAAGAGACCCAGTACTTC.

Concerning this clone: Different DNA sequences within this sample yield the same CDR3. The chain is built from TRBV25-1 and TRBJ2-7; a possible D gene is TRBD1 (5 bases). This CDR3 spans 14 amino acids. V was pared by 1 base and J by 2 bases, with 9 bases between. Germline assignment: CDR1 MGHDK and CDR2 SYGVNS. CDR3 residues: CASSESGRAYEQYF. Written as DNA, the CDR3 is TGTGCCAGCAGTGAATCGGGCAGGGCCTACGAGCAGTACTTC.

The chain links TRBV5-1 to TRBJ2-1; 7 nucleotides match TRBD1. Germline-derived CDR1 and CDR2 are SGHRS and YFSETQ. The CDR3 covers 14 residues. The V segment lost 2 bases and the J segment 9 bases; nucleotides outside the gene matches: 8. CDR3: CASSFQGVDGEQFF. In nucleotides, the CDR3 is TGCGCCAGCAGCTTCCAGGGGGTGGACGGTGAGCAGTTCTTC.

V is TRBV7-3 and J is TRBJ2-5; D call uncertain. This CDR3 spans 14 amino acids. Trimming pared 2 bases from V and 1 base from J, leaving 8 bases between. Germline CDR1 SGHTA, CDR2 FQGTGA. The CDR3 sequence: CASSLLGSQETQYF. The CDR3 nucleotides read TGTGCCAGCAGCTTACTCGGCAGCCAAGAGACCCAGTACTTC.

V is TRBV30 and J is TRBJ1-3; D remains unclear. Trimming pared 6 bases from V and 4 bases from J, leaving 19 bases between. This CDR3 contains 15 residues. Germline CDR1 and CDR2: GTSNPN and SVGIG (reference sequence). DNA of the CDR3: TGTGCCTGCCCCGGGCTCCGGAGCGGGGGAAACACCATATATTTT. This translates into CACPGLRSGGNTIYF. Supplemented by reference TRBV30 and TRBJ1-3, the full variable domain reads SQTIHQWPATLVQPVGSPLSLECTVEGTSNPNLYWYRQAAGRGLQLLFYSVGIGQISSEVPQNLSASRPQDRQFILSSKKLLLSDSGFYLCACPGLRSGGNTIYFGEGSWLTVV.

The chain links TRBV7-2 to TRBJ1-3; D is uncertain. The CDR3 is 17 amino acids. The V and J ends lost 1 base and 0 bases respectively, with 13 bases between them. Germline loops: CDR1 SGHTA, CDR2 FQGNSA. The CDR3 here is CASSLVGWDSSGNTIYF. DNA for the CDR3: TGTGCCAGCAGCTTAGTTGGTTGGGATAGCTCTGGAAACACCATATATTTT.

This chain links TRBV19 with TRBJ2-1; TRBD2 matches 7 bases. The ends lost 7 bases at V and 9 bases at J; junction bases unmatched: 9. CDR1 and CDR2 (germline): LNHDA, SQIVND (reference sequence). CDR3 length equals 13 residues. Written as DNA, the CDR3 is TGTGCCAGTAATCTCAATTGGGGGGGTGAGCAGTTCTTC. This translates into CASNLNWGGEQFF.

This clone is a singleton in its sample. The J gene is TRBJ2-7, the V gene TRBV5-5; 13 bases align to TRBD2. V was clipped by 4 bases and J by 7 bases; unmatched bases: 14. The length of the CDR3 is 17 residues. Per the germline V gene, CDR1 is SGHKS and CDR2 is YYEKEE (reference sequence). The CDR3 DNA reads as TGTGCCAGCAGCCTGGGACTAGCGGGGCCCTTGTCGTGGGAGCAGTACTTC. Encoded protein: CASSLGLAGPLSWEQYF.